This record concerns one T cell receptor beta chain sequence. Its target is not known. The method was immunoSEQ multiplex PCR; TCRdb's version includes in-frame clones alone and lacks a portion of them. Among 36,000 or so clones listed, 80% to 95% were seen once. The data derive from a study of monozygotic twins with cystic fibrosis. CDR3 length: 12 residues. Looked up from germline, CDR1 is MNHNY and CDR2 is SVGAGI (reference sequence). V shed 10 bases and J 5 bases; nucleotides not matched to a gene: 7. Points from the study as a whole: J usage was most co-twin-similar in 8 of 16 pairs, V in 13. Unrelated CF individuals shared fewer identical clonotypes than monozygotic CF twins. In this small cohort, shared CDR3 numbers showed no association with age, concordance or disease severity. Median Simpson clonality of 0.0095 suggested naive T cells predominated.

This receptor was taken from a boy under 10 years old with cystic fibrosis. J is TRBJ1-2 and V is TRBV6-6, with 7 bases aligning to TRBD1. The source material was blood. CDR3 sequence (DNA): TGTGCCACTGAAAAGGGGGCATATGGCTACACCTTC. This gives the protein CATEKGAYGYTF.